This TCR beta chain was sequenced during a study of shared T cell receptors in the human thymus. Trimming cost V 0 bases and J 5 bases, with 17 bases left between them. Germline values: CDR1 SGDLS, CDR2 YYNGEE. This CDR3 has 16 amino acids. TCRdb's copy holds only in-frame clones and misses some; the assay was immunoSEQ multiplex PCR. The sample records 700,000 to 750,000 clones, 70% to 90% being singletons. A further study also used this sample, focusing on human thymus T cells. This second study notes: Infants, healthy and Finnish, who were having corrective surgery for congenital heart defects served as donors. Thymic tissue was derived from resections collected during corrective heart surgery. Highly overlapping thymic repertoires among unrelated individuals were reported in related research.

The gene calls are TRBV9 and TRBJ2-5; unclear D gene. This clonotype was sampled from a girl less than two years old with a congenital heart defect. Sequencing used thymocytes. The CDR3 here is CASSVALELPRETQYF. The DNA for the CDR3 is TGTGCCAGCAGCGTAGCTCTAGAACTCCCAAGGGAGACCCAGTACTTC.